The clone carrying this TCR beta chain was seen a few times. Its target is unknown. TCRdb re-analyzed the PCR reads using MiXCR. The sample contains roughly 36,000 clones, about 24% of which appear only once. Every patient was untreated before thyroid surgery. The entry originates in a study of metastatic and nonmetastatic thyroid tumors. Study-level information: A comparison of repertoires was made across blood and tumor or nodule tissue from malignant and benign thyroid patients.

The study, taken as a whole, reports: As reported, TCR beta diversity in blood and tumor was significantly higher in malignant thyroid tumors than in benign nodules.

The sample consisted of blood. This sequence was found in a female donor with papillary thyroid cancer or a benign thyroid nodule (not recorded which). Some clones in this sample may be carry-over from other donors' samples.

The CDR3 here is CASSWGIFYEQYF. In DNA, the CDR3 is TGTGCCAGCAGTTGGGGGATTTTCTACGAGCAGTACTTC. The chain links TRBV27 to TRBJ2-7; the D gene could be TRBD1 or TRBD2 (5 bases each). The CDR3 has 13 amino acids. The germline gives CDR1 MNHEY, CDR2 SMNVEV (reference sequence). V was clipped by 4 bases and J by 3 bases, with 10 bases between them.